This section outlines one TCR beta chain sequence together with its context. Its antigen remains unidentified. Per-base quality was not reported, and no clone a single base away is much larger than it. TCRbeta CDR3 regions were amplified from genomic DNA using the immunoSEQ Assay, a bias-controlled multiplex PCR. The paper's data handling went like this. Within the assay, amplification of reference gene primers was used to estimate how many nucleated cells each sample contained. Sequence reads were collapsed and filtered to measure the absolute abundance of every unique TCRbeta CDR3 rearrangement. For each sample, productive Simpson clonality was calculated as the square root of Simpson's diversity index across productive rearrangements. The table was pulled from immuneACCESS by TCRdb, which kept in-frame rearrangements only. Such tables lose some clones; where checked, under half of the loss comes from unresolved V genes, and the rest has no known cause. V and J calls and clone size are as listed in that table; D and trimming were resolved from the DNA. The sample table records fewer than 250,000 clones; 88% of these occur just once. The top ten hold under 0.9% of the sample.

These data belong to a study of blood T cell repertoires in COVID-19 (TCRdb year 2020). About the full investigation: The collaborator samples originated in the United States, Italy and Spain and spanned the acute and convalescent phases of COVID-19. The prospective study material was composed of cDNA or gDNA derived from T cells, B-cell-depleted T cells, or PBMCs. Deeply sampled blood TCRbeta repertoires from subjects exposed to, actively infected with, or recovered from COVID-19 were included in the dataset. The repertoires were released in a freely available public database meant as a resource for research on the immune response to SARS-CoV-2. The samples were drawn from two sources: the first 160 participants of the ongoing ImmuneRACE study, and 1,200 or so subjects contributed by 6 global collaborators. Nearly every sample came with metadata listing a de-identified subject ID, COVID-19 status, age in years and sex. Where available, HLA class I and class II types were taken from metadata supplied by the sample provider and were not determined by assay-based typing.

Collaborating institutions collected whole blood in K2EDTA tubes following their own protocols. For TCRbeta analysis, collaborators shipped samples as frozen whole blood, isolated PBMCs, or DNA extracted from either of those sample types. What the work shows at the level of the full study, not this receptor alone: Clinical and demographic metadata were provided uncurated, with the amount varying by source and participant.

The receptor comes from a man aged 40-55 years with acute or convalescent COVID-19. Sequenced material: peripheral blood.

The CDR3 has the sequence CASSIGGFGNQPQHF. At the DNA level, the sequence is TGTGCCAGCAGCATAGGGGGCTTCGGCAATCAGCCCCAGCATTTT. This chain joins TRBV28 to TRBJ1-5, with 7 bases matching TRBD1. The CDR3 spans 15 residues, from the cysteine through the phenylalanine. Here the CDR3 DNA is all that survives: 45 bases in frame from base 1. CDR1 and CDR2 are drawn from the germline V gene: MDHEN, SYDVKM. Germline trimming amounts to 6 bases on V and 2 bases on J, with 7 as the count of junction bases outside the gene matches.